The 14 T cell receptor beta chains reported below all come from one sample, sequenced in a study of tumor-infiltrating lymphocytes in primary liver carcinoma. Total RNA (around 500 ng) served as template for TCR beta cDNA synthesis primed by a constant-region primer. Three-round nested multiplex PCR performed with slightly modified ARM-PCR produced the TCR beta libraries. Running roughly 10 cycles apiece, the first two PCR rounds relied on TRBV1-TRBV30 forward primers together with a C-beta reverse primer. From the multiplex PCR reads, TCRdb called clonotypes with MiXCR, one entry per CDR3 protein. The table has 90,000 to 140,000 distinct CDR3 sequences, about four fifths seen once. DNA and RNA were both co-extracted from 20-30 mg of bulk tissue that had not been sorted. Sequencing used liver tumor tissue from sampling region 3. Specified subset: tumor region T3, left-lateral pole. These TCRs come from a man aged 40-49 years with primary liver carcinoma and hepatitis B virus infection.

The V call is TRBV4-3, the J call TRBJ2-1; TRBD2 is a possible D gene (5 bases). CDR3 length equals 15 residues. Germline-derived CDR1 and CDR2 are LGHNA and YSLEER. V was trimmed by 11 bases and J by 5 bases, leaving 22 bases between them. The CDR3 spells CAGQDRCGFHNEQFF. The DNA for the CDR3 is TGCGCCGGCCAAGATAGGTGCGGGTTTCACAATGAGCAGTTCTTC.

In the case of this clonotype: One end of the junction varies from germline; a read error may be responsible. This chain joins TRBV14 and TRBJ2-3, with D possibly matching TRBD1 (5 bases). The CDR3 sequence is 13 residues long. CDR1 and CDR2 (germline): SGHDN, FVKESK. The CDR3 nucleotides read TGTGTCAGCAGCCCGACAGAACAGACAACGCCGTATTTT. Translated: CVSSPTEQTTPYF. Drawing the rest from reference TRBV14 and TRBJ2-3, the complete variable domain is EAGVTQFPSHSVIEKGQTVTLRCDPISGHDNLYWYRRVMGKEIKFLLHFVKESKQDESGMPNNRFLAERTGGTYSTLKVQPAELEDSGVYFCVSSPTEQTTPYFGPGTRLTVL.

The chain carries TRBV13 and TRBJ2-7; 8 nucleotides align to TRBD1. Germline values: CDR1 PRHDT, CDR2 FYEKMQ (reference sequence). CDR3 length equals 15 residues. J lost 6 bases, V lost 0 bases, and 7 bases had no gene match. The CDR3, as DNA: TGTGCCAGCAGCTTAGGGGGTGACAGGGGCGGCGAGCAGTACTTC. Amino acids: CASSLGGDRGGEQYF.

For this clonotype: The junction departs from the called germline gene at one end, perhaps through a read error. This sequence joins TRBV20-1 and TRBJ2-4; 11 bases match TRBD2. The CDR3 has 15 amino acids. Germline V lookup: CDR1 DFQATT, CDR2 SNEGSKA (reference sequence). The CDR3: CSARDGVAGGFILYF. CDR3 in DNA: TGCAGTGCTAGAGATGGGGTAGCGGGAGGGTTCATTCTGTACTTC.

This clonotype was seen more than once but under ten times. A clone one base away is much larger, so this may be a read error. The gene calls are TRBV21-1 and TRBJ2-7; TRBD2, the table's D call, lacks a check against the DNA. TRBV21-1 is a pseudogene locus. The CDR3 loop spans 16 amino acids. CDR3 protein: CASSKALAGGWYGQYF. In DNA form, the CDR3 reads TGTGCCAGCAGCAAAGCGCTAGCGGGAGGATGGTACGGGCAGTACTTC.

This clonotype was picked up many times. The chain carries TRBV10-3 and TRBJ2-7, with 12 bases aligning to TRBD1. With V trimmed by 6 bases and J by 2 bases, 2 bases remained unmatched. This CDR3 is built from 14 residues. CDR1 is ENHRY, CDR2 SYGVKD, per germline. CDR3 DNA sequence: TGTGCCATCAGCGGGACAGGGGGCCCCTACGAGCAGTACTTC. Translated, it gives CAISGTGGPYEQYF.

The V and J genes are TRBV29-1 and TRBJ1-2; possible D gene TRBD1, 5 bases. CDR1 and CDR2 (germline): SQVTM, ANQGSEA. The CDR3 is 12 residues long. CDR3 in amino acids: CDGAIGSYGYTF. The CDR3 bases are TGCGACGGGGCGATAGGATCCTATGGCTACACCTTC.

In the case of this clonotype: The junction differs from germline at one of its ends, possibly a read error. The CDR3 loop is CVSSLAGENIQYF. The CDR3 DNA reads TGTGTCAGCAGCTTAGCTGGGGAGAACATTCAGTACTTC. The chain combines TRBV7-8 with TRBJ2-4, with D tentatively TRBD2 (5 bases). CDR3 length: 13 amino acids. From germline, CDR1 is SGHVS and CDR2 FQNEAQ. Full variable domain (rest looked up from reference TRBV7-8 and TRBJ2-4): GAGVSQSPRYKVAKRGQDVALRCDPISGHVSLFWYQQALGQGPEFLTYFQNEAQLDKSGLPSDRFFAERPEGSVSTLKIQRTQQEDSAVYLCVSSLAGENIQYFGAGTRLSVL.

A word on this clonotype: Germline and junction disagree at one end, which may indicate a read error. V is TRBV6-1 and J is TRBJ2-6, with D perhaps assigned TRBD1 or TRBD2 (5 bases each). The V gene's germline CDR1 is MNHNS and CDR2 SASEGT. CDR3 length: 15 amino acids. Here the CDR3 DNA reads TGTGTCAGCAGTCCCCGAGGGGCTGGAGCCAACGTCCTGTCATTC. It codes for CVSSPRGAGANVLSF.

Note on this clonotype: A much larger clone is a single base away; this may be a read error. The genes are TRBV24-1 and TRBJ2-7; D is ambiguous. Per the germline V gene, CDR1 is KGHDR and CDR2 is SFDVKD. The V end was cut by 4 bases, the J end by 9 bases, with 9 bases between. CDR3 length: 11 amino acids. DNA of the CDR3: TGTGCCACCAGTGACGAGGTAATGCAGTACTTC. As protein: CATSDEVMQYF.

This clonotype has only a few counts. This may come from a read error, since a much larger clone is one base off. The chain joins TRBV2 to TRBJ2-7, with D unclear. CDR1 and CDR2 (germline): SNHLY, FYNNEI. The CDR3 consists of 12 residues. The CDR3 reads CAISVDVYEQYF. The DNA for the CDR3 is TGTGCCATCAGTGTGGACGTCTACGAGCAGTACTTC.

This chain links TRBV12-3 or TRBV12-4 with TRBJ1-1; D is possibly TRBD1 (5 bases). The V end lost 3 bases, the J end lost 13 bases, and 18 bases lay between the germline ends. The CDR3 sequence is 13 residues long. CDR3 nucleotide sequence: TGTGCCAGCAGTTTCGGGACGCACACTAAAGTTTTCTTT. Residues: CASSFGTHTKVFF.

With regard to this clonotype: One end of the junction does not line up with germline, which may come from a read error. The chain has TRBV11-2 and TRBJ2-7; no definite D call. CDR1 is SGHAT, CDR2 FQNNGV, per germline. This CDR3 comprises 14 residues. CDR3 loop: CANSPDMATYEQYF. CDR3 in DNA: TGTGCCAACAGCCCGGATATGGCGACCTACGAGCAGTACTTC.

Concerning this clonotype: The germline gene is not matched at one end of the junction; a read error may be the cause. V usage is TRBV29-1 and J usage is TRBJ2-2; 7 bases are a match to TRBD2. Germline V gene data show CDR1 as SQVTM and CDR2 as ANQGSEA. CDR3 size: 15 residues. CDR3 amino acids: CSVVTSSAKTGELFF. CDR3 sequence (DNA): TGCAGCGTTGTGACTAGCTCGGCGAAGACCGGGGAGTTGTTTTTT.